A single sample gave rise to the 17 T cell receptor beta chains below, sequenced in a study of tumor and adjacent non-tumor tissue in lung cancer. The template was RNA from unsorted bulk tissue. This non-tumor lung sample came from over 3 cm beyond the tumor edge. The library came from three nested PCR rounds adapted from ARM-PCR protocols. MiXCR was run by TCRdb on the multiplex PCR reads, yielding one entry per CDR3 protein. The sample consists of more than 85,000 distinct CDR3 sequences, around three fifths of them appearing once. The sequenced material came from distant non-tumor lung tissue. These receptors came from a young man with non-small cell lung cancer.

This chain uses TRBV29-1 with TRBJ2-7, with 11 bases identical to TRBD2. The CDR3 spans 13 residues. Germline CDR1 SQVTM, CDR2 ANQGSEA. The CDR3 DNA sequence: TGCAGTGCGACTAGCGGGGAGACCTGCGAGCAGTACTTC. It codes for CSATSGETCEQYF.

V gene TRBV13 combines with J gene TRBJ2-1; 8 bases agree with TRBD1. This CDR3 contains 16 residues. V lost 6 bases and J lost 5; bases outside the gene matches: 12. Germline CDR1 is PRHDT and CDR2 is FYEKMQ (reference sequence). The CDR3 reads CASSHTTDRVNNEQFF. Here the CDR3 DNA reads TGTGCCAGCAGTCACACAACGGACAGGGTAAACAATGAGCAGTTCTTC.

A note on this clonotype: The junction does not match germline at one end; this may be a read error. The chain has TRBV4-1 and TRBJ2-7; a weak D match, TRBD2 (6 bases). The CDR3 contains 16 residues. The germline V gene has CDR1 MGHRA and CDR2 YSYEKL. CDR3 loop: CASSRDELGGSYEQYF. For the CDR3, the DNA is TGTGCCAGCAGCCGAGATGAGCTGGGGGGTTCCTACGAGCAGTACTTC.

In regard to this clonotype: This may come from a read error, since a much larger clone is one base off. The CDR3 ends on some other residue instead of the conserved phenylalanine or tryptophan, so this is likely a read error. The V gene is TRBV4-3, the J gene TRBJ1-5; D is undetermined. Germline values: CDR1 LGHNA, CDR2 YSLEER. The germline V and J ends were trimmed by 4 bases and 0 bases, with 10 bases remaining between them. The CDR3 extends over 15 amino acids. Here the CDR3 reads CASSRQVHSNQPQHV. The CDR3 DNA is TGCGCCAGCAGCCGCCAGGTACATAGCAATCAGCCCCAGCATGTT.

Details on this clonotype: A junction end diverges from the germline sequence, so it may reflect a read error. This rearrangement joins TRBV11-2 to TRBJ2-7, with TRBD2 matching 11 bases. This CDR3 has 15 amino acids. Germline lookup yields CDR1 SGHAT and CDR2 FQNNGV. This chain's CDR3 is CASSSGTSGIYKQYF. DNA for the CDR3: TGTGCCAGCAGTTCGGGGACTAGCGGAATATACAAGCAGTATTTC.

In the case of this clonotype: Given a much more abundant clone one base away, this may be a read error. The J gene is TRBJ2-5, the V gene TRBV11-1, with a tentative D call TRBD2 (5 bases). CDR1 is SGHAT and CDR2 is FQDESV in the germline V gene (reference sequence). This CDR3 contains 16 residues. In DNA, the CDR3 is TGTGTCAACAGCTTAGAAACGGCAGGCGGGTCGGAGACCCAGTACTTC. Translated, it gives CVNSLETAGGSETQYF.

This clonotype has at least ten counts. The rearrangement links TRBV4-2 to TRBJ2-2, with D tentatively TRBD1 (6 bases). The CDR3 runs 17 residues. Trimming took off 4 bases at V and 2 bases at J, with 17 bases between the two ends. Germline V lookup: CDR1 LGHNA, CDR2 YNFKEQ. CDR3 loop: CASSLTSRTDNTGELFF. The CDR3 bases are TGTGCCAGCAGCCTGACCTCCCGGACAGATAACACCGGGGAGCTGTTTTTT.

This clonotype has only a few counts. A read error may be the cause here, since a much bigger clone is one base away. This CDR3 is CSARDRRTVGNTEAFF. The CDR3 coding sequence is TGCAGTGCTAGAGATCGTAGGACCGTCGGGAACACTGAAGCTTTCTTT. V is TRBV20-1 and J is TRBJ1-1; D gene ambiguous. The CDR3 covers 16 residues. Germline CDR1 DFQATT, CDR2 SNEGSKA (reference sequence). V dropped 0 bases and J dropped 1 base, with 15 bases sitting between them.

A few counts support this clonotype. A much more abundant neighbour one base away suggests this may be a read error. CDR3 sequence reads: CASSSSGLAGSEQLF. For the CDR3, the DNA is TGTGCCAGCAGCTCCAGCGGACTAGCGGGAAGTGAGCAGCTCTTC. V gene TRBV11-2 combines with J gene TRBJ2-1; 12 nucleotides agree with TRBD2. Per germline, CDR1 SGHAT and CDR2 FQNNGV. The CDR3 runs 15 residues.

By frequency in the sample, this clonotype is large. The V call is TRBV11-2, the J call TRBJ2-7; tentative D call: TRBD2 (6 bases). Germline lookup yields CDR1 SGHAT and CDR2 FQNNGV. This CDR3 has 16 amino acids. The ends were cut back, 0 bases at V and 2 bases at J, with 14 bases in the middle. In nucleotides, the CDR3 is TGTGCCAGCAGCTTAGAAGAATTGGGGGGAACCTACGAGCAGTACTTC. Amino acid sequence: CASSLEELGGTYEQYF.

This clonotype was seen many times. This sequence joins TRBV5-8 and TRBJ1-2, with 9 bases matching TRBD1. The junction had 3 bases not matched to a gene; V was cut back by 4 bases and J by 5 bases. The CDR3 length is 13 residues. Per the germline V gene, CDR1 is SGHTS and CDR2 is YDEGEE. The CDR3 region has the DNA TGTGCCAGCAGCCCCGGGACAGGGTATGGCTACACCTTC. Its translation: CASSPGTGYGYTF.

Notes on this clonotype: A read error may produce the germline difference seen at one junction end. The chain is built from TRBV6-5 and TRBJ2-3; D gene uncertain. The CDR3 covers 15 residues. From germline, CDR1 is MNHEY and CDR2 SVGAGI. The CDR3: CTSSYSGTDPDTQYF. CDR3 sequence (DNA): TGTACCAGCAGTTACTCCGGCACCGATCCAGATACGCAGTATTTT.

For this clonotype: This CDR3 fails to terminate in the conserved phenylalanine or tryptophan, so it likely reflects a read error. The chain has TRBV19 and TRBJ1-2; D gene uncertain. The CDR3 consists of 14 residues. Germline CDR1 LNHDA, CDR2 SQIVND (reference sequence). Written as DNA, the CDR3 is TGTGCTAGTATCCCCTTTCAAGCTAACTATGGCTACACCTTA. As protein: CASIPFQANYGYTL.

Remarks on this clonotype: At one end, the junction sequence differs from germline, possibly due to a read error. The genes are TRBV20-1 and TRBJ2-3; tentatively, D is TRBD2 (5 bases). Germline lookup yields CDR1 DFQATT and CDR2 SNEGSKA (reference sequence). This CDR3 has 13 residues. DNA of the CDR3: TGCAGTGTTAGAGGGCTGAGCCCGGATACGCAGTATTTC. Protein: CSVRGLSPDTQYF.

At least ten counts were recorded for this clonotype. J is TRBJ2-2 and V is TRBV20-1; the D gene is possibly TRBD2 (6 bases). The CDR3 has 14 residues. CDR1 and CDR2 from the germline V gene are DFQATT and SNEGSKA (reference sequence). V lost 1 base, J lost 2 bases, and 8 bases lay in between. In nucleotides, the CDR3 is TGCAGTGCTAGAGGGGGGGTAAACACCGGGGAGCTGTTTTTT. Residues: CSARGGVNTGELFF.

The chain has TRBV4-1 and TRBJ2-1; maybe TRBD2 (5 bases). V shed 5 bases and J shed 4 bases, with 9 bases lying between them. The CDR3 contains 13 residues. Germline V gene sequence: CDR1 MGHRA, CDR2 YSYEKL. Written as DNA, the CDR3 is TGCGCCAGCAGCGGAGGCAGGTACAATGAGCAGTTCTTC. This encodes CASSGGRYNEQFF.

Worth noting for this clonotype: A much larger clonotype is one base distant, so this may be a read error. The chain uses TRBV20-1 and TRBJ2-7; 11 nucleotides align to TRBD1. The germline CDR1 and CDR2 sequences are DFQATT and SNEGSKA (reference sequence). The CDR3 spans 12 residues. The CDR3 here is CGARTGGFEQYF. In DNA, the CDR3 is TGCGGTGCTAGGACAGGGGGCTTCGAGCAGTACTTC.